A selection of T cell receptor beta chains follows, all from one sample in a study of T cell repertoires in cytomegalovirus infection. Their antigens are not known. In TCRdb, the reads were re-called with MiXCR into one record per CDR3 protein. The table records roughly 700,000 distinct CDR3 sequences, around a third of them present only once. Material: cultured PBMCs, obtained from culture after CMV antigen stimulation. These receptors all come from a human donor in good health (CMV status not recorded). Some clones in this sample may be carry-over from other donors' samples. The CDR3 runs from the conserved cysteine through the conserved F or W. Each record gives: V gene, D gene, J gene, clone size, CDR3 DNA, CDR3 protein. The D gene is left open where the match is weak. Some rows mark clone size as missing; the rest say once, few, many or name a class of expanded clone.

TRBV7-6	TRBD1	TRBJ2-5	few	TGTGCCAGCAGCGACCGGGACAGGGTTGAGACCCAGTACTTC	CASSDRDRVETQYF
TRBV5-4	TRBD2	TRBJ2-1	few	TGTGCCAGCAGACGGACAATACAGCGGGGCAAGGACAATGAGCAGTTCTTC	CASRRTIQRGKDNEQFF
TRBV6-2/TRBV6-3	.	TRBJ2-5	.	TGTGCCAGCAGTGCCCTCGGCCTAGCGAGGGAGACCCAGTACTTC	CASSALGLARETQYF
TRBV7-2	TRBD2	TRBJ2-7	many	TGTGCCAGCAGCTTAGCTTCTAGCGGGAGGACCCTCTCCTACGAGCAGTACTTC	CASSLASSGRTLSYEQYF
TRBV7-2	.	TRBJ1-4	.	TGTGCCAGCAGTTTTATGGCTGCAACTAATGAAAAACTGTTTTTT	CASSFMAATNEKLFF
TRBV7-6	TRBD2	TRBJ2-7	many	TGTGCCAGCAGCTCCGGGACTAGATACTACGAGCAGTACTTC	CASSSGTRYYEQYF
TRBV7-6	TRBD2	TRBJ2-2	.	TGTGCCAGCGGGCGGGAGCACGGGGAGCTGTTTTTT	CASGREHGELFF
TRBV7-8	.	TRBJ2-7	.	TGTGCCAGCAGCCTACGGGACACCCTGACCTACGAGCAGTACTTC	CASSLRDTLTYEQYF
TRBV12-3/TRBV12-4	.	TRBJ2-7	.	TGTGCCAGCAGTTGGGGGACCGAACGTGTAGGCGGTTACGAGCAGTACTTC	CASSWGTERVGGYEQYF
TRBV5-1	TRBD2	TRBJ2-3	few	TGCGCCAGCAGCTTTTCCCCGACTAGCGGGTCCACAGATACGCAGTATTTT	CASSFSPTSGSTDTQYF
TRBV7-8	.	TRBJ2-1	many	TGTGCCAGCAGCTTAGAGCGGCTTTCCTACAATGAGCAGTTCTTC	CASSLERLSYNEQFF
TRBV23-1	TRBD1	TRBJ2-7	.	TGCGCCAGCACCAAGAAACGGGGACAGGGTCCCTACGAGCAGTACTTC	CASTKKRGQGPYEQYF
TRBV12-3/TRBV12-4	TRBD1	TRBJ1-2	few	TGTGCCAGCAGAGAAGGACGGACAGGGGTCGGCTACACCTTC	CASREGRTGVGYTF
TRBV11-2	TRBD2	TRBJ2-2	.	TGTGCCAGCAGACCTAGCGGGGTAGACACCGGGGAGCTGTTTTTT	CASRPSGVDTGELFF
TRBV7-8	.	TRBJ2-1	many	TGTGCCAGCAGCCGCCGGGGCGGGGCTAGCGCTCTCAATGAGCAGTTCTTC	CASSRRGGASALNEQFF
TRBV7-2	TRBD1	TRBJ2-3	.	TGTGCCAGCAGCTTTGACAGGGCTGAAGATACGCAGTATTTT	CASSFDRAEDTQYF
TRBV29-1	.	TRBJ2-1	.	TGCAGCCAATGGGGCTGGGGTAATGAGCAGTTCTTC	CSQWGWGNEQFF
TRBV28	.	TRBJ1-3	few	TGTGCCAGCAGTTCAACTGGGGTAGGATCTGGAAACACCATATATTTT	CASSSTGVGSGNTIYF
TRBV12-3/TRBV12-4	.	TRBJ1-5	once	TGTGCCAGCAGCGGGACAAGCTATCAGCCCCAGCATTTT	CASSGTSYQPQHF
TRBV15	.	TRBJ2-3	.	TGTGCCACCAGCAGACCGGGGACACCTCGTATGGGTACGCAGTATTTT	CATSRPGTPRMGTQYF
TRBV7-2	.	TRBJ1-2	few	TGTGCCAGCAGCTTAGGACCTACTAACTATGGCTACACCTTC	CASSLGPTNYGYTF
TRBV2	.	TRBJ2-3	.	TGTGCCACTTCCGGCCCTCTCAGAGATACGCAGTATTTT	CATSGPLRDTQYF
TRBV9	.	TRBJ2-3	.	TGTGCCAGCAGCCTCTGGGGGGGCCCCACAGATACGCAGTATTTT	CASSLWGGPTDTQYF
TRBV6-2/TRBV6-3	.	TRBJ2-3	few	TGTGCCAGCACCCCACGACGCGGGACGGGAGATACGCAGTATTTT	CASTPRRGTGDTQYF
TRBV7-8	TRBD1	TRBJ2-1	many	TGTGCCAGCAGCTTAGCGCCGGGACAGAGCCTCTCCGGTGAGCAGTTCTTC	CASSLAPGQSLSGEQFF
TRBV7-2	.	TRBJ1-1	many	TGTGCCAGCAGCTGGACACGGGTTGAAGCTTTCTTT	CASSWTRVEAFF
TRBV20-1	TRBD2	TRBJ2-5	.	TGCAGTGCTAGAGATTCGTCGGCGGGGGAAGAGACCCAGTACTTC	CSARDSSAGEETQYF
TRBV7-2	.	TRBJ1-1	few	TGTGCCAGCACCATGAGAGGGGTAAGCGGAACTTTCTTT	CASTMRGVSGTFF
TRBV10-3	TRBD2	TRBJ2-1	.	TGTGCCATCAGGATGGGACTAGCGGAGTTGGGTGAGCAGTTCTTC	CAIRMGLAELGEQFF
TRBV7-2	.	TRBJ2-7	many	TGTGCCAGCAGCCTAAGGCCCGGGGAAGCTGAGCAGTACTTC	CASSLRPGEAEQYF
TRBV7-6	TRBD2	TRBJ2-7	.	TGTGCCAGCACCCTGACTAGCGGGACTTACGAGCAGTACTTC	CASTLTSGTYEQYF
TRBV6-1	TRBD1	TRBJ1-5	.	TGTGCCAGCAGTGATTTTGGCAGGGGGGGTCGTCAGCCCCAGCATTTT	CASSDFGRGGRQPQHF
TRBV7-9	.	TRBJ1-5	.	TGTGCCAGCAGCCAGGGACGGGGCGGCAATCAGCCCCAGCATTTT	CASSQGRGGNQPQHF
TRBV4-2	TRBD1	TRBJ2-5	.	TGTGCCAGCAGCCAAGGGCCCCCGGGGACAGGGTGGGGGGAGACCCAGTACTTC	CASSQGPPGTGWGETQYF
TRBV12-3/TRBV12-4	.	TRBJ1-3	.	TGTGCCATCCGGAGCTCTGGAAACACCATATATTTT	CAIRSSGNTIYF
TRBV7-9	TRBD1	TRBJ2-5	few	TGTGCCAGCAGCTCGACAGAACCGGGACAGGGTGTCTTC	CASSSTEPGQGVF
TRBV27	.	TRBJ2-7	.	TGTGCCAGCGGCGCCGCGGACTCCTACGAGCAGTACTTC	CASGAADSYEQYF
TRBV7-9	TRBD1	TRBJ2-3	once	TGTGCCAGCAGCCTTTGGGGCCCAGGGGGAAGTCCAGATACGCAGTATTTT	CASSLWGPGGSPDTQYF
TRBV7-2	.	TRBJ2-4	.	TGTGCCAGCAGCCCAGGTCGGGCGACGGCCAAAAACATTCAGTACTTC	CASSPGRATAKNIQYF
TRBV19	.	TRBJ2-3	.	TGTGCCAGTAGTATACGACGGGGCGGGGTCCCAGATACGCAGTATTTT	CASSIRRGGVPDTQYF
TRBV7-8	.	TRBJ1-2	many	TGTGCCAGCAGCTTACGGCAGGGCACGGGCTACACCTTC	CASSLRQGTGYTF
TRBV19	.	TRBJ2-2	.	TGTGCCAGTAGTATCGACACCGGGGAGCTGTTTTTT	CASSIDTGELFF
TRBV2	.	TRBJ2-3	few	TGTGCCAGCAGTGATCCGGAGGTCGGCACAGATACGCAGTATTTT	CASSDPEVGTDTQYF
TRBV19	TRBD2	TRBJ2-1	few	TGTGCCAGCCGCAGACTAGCGGGGGGAGTCAATGAGCAGTTCTTC	CASRRLAGGVNEQFF
TRBV7-9	TRBD1	TRBJ2-3	.	TGTGCCAGCAGCTTAGGGGACAGGGAAGCAGATACGCAGTATTTT	CASSLGDREADTQYF
TRBV7-2	TRBD1	TRBJ1-1	.	TGTGCCAGCAGCCCGTGGACAGGGGCGGTCACTGAAGCTTTCTTT	CASSPWTGAVTEAFF
TRBV6-1	.	TRBJ1-1	.	TGTGCTACAGCAGGGGTCGCGAAGAGTAAAATTATGGACACTGAAGCTTTCTTT	CATAGVAKSKIMDTEAFF
TRBV7-2	.	TRBJ1-2	.	TGTACCAGCAGCGTAGGATTGAGTGGGGAGAACTATGGCTACACCTTC	CTSSVGLSGENYGYTF
TRBV6-6	TRBD2	TRBJ2-5	.	TGTGCCAGCAGTTATGTAATTAGCGGGAAGTACCAAGAGACCCAGTACTTC	CASSYVISGKYQETQYF
TRBV7-2	.	TRBJ2-1	many	TGTGCCAGCAGCCCCCGGAGGGGTAATGAGCAGTTCTTC	CASSPRRGNEQFF
TRBV2	.	TRBJ2-1	few	TGTGCCAGCAGTAAGGGACAATACAATGAGCAGTTCTTC	CASSKGQYNEQFF
TRBV28	.	TRBJ1-1	few	TGTGCCAGCAGTATCCCATCAGGCAGGGAAGCTTTCTTT	CASSIPSGREAFF
TRBV24-1	.	TRBJ2-1	few	TGTGCCACCAGTGACCCCTCCGGCGGCCACAATGAGCAGTTCTTC	CATSDPSGGHNEQFF
TRBV19	.	TRBJ1-6	.	TGTGCCAGTACCCCCCGAGACAGGAGTTCACCCCTCCACTTT	CASTPRDRSSPLHF
TRBV6-1	TRBD1	TRBJ1-6	.	TGTGCCAGCACCGACAGGGGGGATTCACCCCTCCACTTT	CASTDRGDSPLHF